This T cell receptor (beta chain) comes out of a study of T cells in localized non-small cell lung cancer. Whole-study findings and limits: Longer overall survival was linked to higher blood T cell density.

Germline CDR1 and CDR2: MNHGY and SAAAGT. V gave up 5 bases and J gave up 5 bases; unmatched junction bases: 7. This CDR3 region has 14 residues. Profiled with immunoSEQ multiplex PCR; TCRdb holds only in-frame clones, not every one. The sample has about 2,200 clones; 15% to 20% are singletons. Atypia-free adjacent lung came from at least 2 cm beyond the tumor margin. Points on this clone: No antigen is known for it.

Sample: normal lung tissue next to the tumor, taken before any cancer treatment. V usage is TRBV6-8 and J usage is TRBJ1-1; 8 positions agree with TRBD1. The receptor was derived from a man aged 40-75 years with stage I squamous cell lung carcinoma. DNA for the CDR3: TGTGCCAGCAGTATGACAGGGGTTAGGACTGAAGCTTTCTTT. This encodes CASSMTGVRTEAFF.